The present TCR beta chain was sequenced within a study of cytomegalovirus exposure and HLA in healthy donors. Study-level background: In terms of ancestry, the Caucasian-associated cluster contained roughly four fifths of the approximately 400 genotyped donors. Regarding the study as a whole: According to reports, the classifier identified cytomegalovirus status with high specificity and sensitivity.

All donors participated as healthy donors of bone marrow. Remarks on this clone: Its antigen is not known.

Germline-derived CDR1 and CDR2 are SEHNR and FQNEAQ (reference sequence). The CDR3 has 13 amino acids. V was trimmed by 4 bases and J by 4 bases, leaving 7 bases between them. Use of 60 Vbeta and 13 Jbeta primers characterized the PCR. The protocol was immunoSEQ multiplex PCR, while the TCRdb copy is restricted to in-frame clones and leaves out a portion. Of around 40,000 clones in the sample, roughly 60% are singletons; the top ten hold about 9%. The sequence was obtained from a human donor in good health. This chain links TRBV7-9 with TRBJ2-2; D perhaps matches TRBD1 (5 bases). Material: PBMCs. CDR3 sequence reads: CASSSQGTGELFF. As DNA, the CDR3 is TGTGCCAGCAGCTCCCAGGGCACCGGGGAGCTGTTTTTT.